The 27 T cell receptor beta chains listed next were all sequenced from one sample in a study of T cells in Graves' hyperthyroidism and ophthalmopathy. Researchers amplified the TCR beta CDR3 regions from RNA transcripts. The HTBI set primed first-round TCR CDR3 RT-PCR. TCRdb re-derived calls from the multiplex PCR reads in MiXCR, one entry per CDR3 protein. The sample contains about 160,000 distinct CDR3 sequences, over 8% of which appear only once. Material for sequencing was blood. The receptors were gathered from a young woman with Graves' hyperthyroidism that later progressed to Graves' ophthalmopathy.

A word on this clonotype: A read error may be the cause here, since a much bigger clone is one base away. The J gene is TRBJ1-2, the V gene TRBV30; TRBD1 might be the D (6 bases). The germline V gene encodes CDR1 GTSNPN and CDR2 SVGIG (reference sequence). The CDR3 covers 14 residues. The CDR3 is CAWSLMRGIDGYAF. The CDR3 bases are TGTGCCTGGAGTCTCATGAGGGGGATAGATGGCTACGCCTTC.

This clonotype has a count of ten or more. The chain is built from TRBV6-5 and TRBJ2-7, with D perhaps TRBD1 or TRBD2 (6 bases each). V was cut by 0 bases and J by 4 bases, with 10 bases left in between. Per the germline V gene, CDR1 is MNHEY and CDR2 is SVGAGI. There are 14 residues in the CDR3. CDR3 nucleotide sequence: TGTGCCAGCAGTTACTCGGGGGGCCGGTACGAGCAGTACTTC. Translating gives CASSYSGGRYEQYF.

This clonotype was seen ten or more times. This rearrangement joins TRBV6-1 to TRBJ1-1, with TRBD1 identical over 11 bases. V shed 4 bases, J shed 5 bases, and the junction held 6 bases outside the gene matches. CDR1 and CDR2 from the germline V gene are MNHNS and SASEGT. CDR3 length: 15 amino acids. CDR3 in DNA: TGTGCCAGCAGTGGTTGGGACAGGGGGAGGACTGAAGCTTTCTTT. Translating gives CASSGWDRGRTEAFF.

This clonotype was seen many times. This chain links TRBV19 with TRBJ1-5; the D gene is possibly TRBD1 (5 bases). CDR1 and CDR2 (germline): LNHDA, SQIVND (reference sequence). Trimming took off 5 bases at V and 4 bases at J, with 12 bases between the two ends. The CDR3 is 14 residues long. CDR3 sequence: CASSDSLANQPQHF. CDR3 coding DNA: TGTGCCAGTAGTGACAGCCTCGCAAATCAGCCCCAGCATTTT.

This clonotype was counted many times. The chain's CDR3 is CASSLFGYNEQFF. CDR3 sequence (DNA): TGTGCCAGCAGTTTATTCGGGTACAATGAGCAGTTCTTC. The chain carries TRBV27 and TRBJ2-1; D gene ambiguous. CDR3 size: 13 residues. The V end was cut by 1 base, the J end by 4 bases, with 5 bases between. In germline, CDR1 is MNHEY, CDR2 SMNVEV (reference sequence).

In its sample, this clonotype was seen many times. The chain joins TRBV6-1 to TRBJ2-2, with TRBD1 matching over 8 bases. The J segment lost 6 bases and the V segment lost 6 bases, leaving 6 bases of the junction unmatched. Germline-derived CDR1 and CDR2 are MNHNS and SASEGT. The CDR3 sequence is 14 residues long. The CDR3 DNA reads TGTGCCAGCAGGCCCGGGACAGGTTCCGGGGAGCTGTTTTTT. Its translation is CASRPGTGSGELFF.

This clonotype was observed at least ten times. The rearrangement uses TRBV7-8 and TRBJ1-2; D is perhaps TRBD1 (5 bases). Trimming shortened V by 3 bases and J by 7 bases, and 12 bases separated the two germline ends. This CDR3 has 13 residues. Looked up from germline, CDR1 is SGHVS and CDR2 is FQNEAQ. The CDR3 here is CASSFRVELGYTF. The CDR3 DNA sequence: TGTGCCAGCAGCTTCAGGGTCGAGCTTGGCTACACCTTC.

This clonotype was counted ten times or more. The J gene is TRBJ1-4, the V gene TRBV30, with 10 bases that match TRBD1. Germline V lookup: CDR1 GTSNPN, CDR2 SVGIG (reference sequence). Germline trimming cut 2 bases from V and 5 bases from J; bases unmatched to any gene: 2. This CDR3 spans 14 amino acids. In DNA, the CDR3 is TGTGCCTGGAGTTGGGGACAGGGGAATGAAAAACTGTTTTTT. Translation: CAWSWGQGNEKLFF.

This clonotype was detected many times. V is TRBV18 and J is TRBJ2-1; 8 nucleotides align to TRBD1. The length of the CDR3 is 14 residues. V shed 3 bases and J 7 bases; nucleotides not matched to a gene: 5. CDR1 and CDR2 (germline): KGHSH, LQKENI. CDR3 residues: CASSPQGAGNEQFF. The DNA of the CDR3 is TGTGCCAGCTCACCCCAGGGGGCGGGGAATGAGCAGTTCTTC.

This clonotype was observed a few times. The rearrangement uses TRBV24-1 and TRBJ2-3, with 10 positions matching TRBD1. The germline gives CDR1 KGHDR, CDR2 SFDVKD. The CDR3 totals 16 residues. Germline trimming cut 4 bases from V and 5 bases from J; bases unmatched to any gene: 8. CDR3 DNA sequence: TGTGCCACCAGTGACCCCGGGACAGGGGTTCAAGATACGCAGTATTTT. Its protein is CATSDPGTGVQDTQYF.

This clonotype was detected many times. The chain couples TRBV20-1 to TRBJ1-5; D uncertain. The ends were cut back, 1 base at V and 12 bases at J, with 13 bases in the middle. The CDR3 extends over 12 amino acids. Germline assignment: CDR1 DFQATT and CDR2 SNEGSKA (reference sequence). In nucleotides, the CDR3 is TGCAGTGCTAGAGCTCCGTCCGGTCTCCAGCATTTT. Translation: CSARAPSGLQHF.

This clonotype was observed a handful of times. The V call is TRBV11-2, the J call TRBJ2-1; 7 bases are a match to TRBD1. The CDR3 sequence is 14 residues long. The V gene's germline CDR1 is SGHAT and CDR2 FQNNGV. With V trimmed by 1 base and J by 9 bases, 6 bases remained unmatched. As DNA, the CDR3 is TGTGCCAGCAGCTTAGGAATTACAGGGGTTGAGCAGTTCTTC. Translation gives CASSLGITGVEQFF.

This clonotype was seen many times. The J gene is TRBJ1-2, the V gene TRBV28; D may be TRBD1 (5 bases). The germline V gene has CDR1 MDHEN and CDR2 SYDVKM. CDR3 size: 14 residues. V lost 1 base to trimming and J lost 7 bases, with 13 bases between them. CDR3 coding DNA: TGTGCCAGCAGTTTATCTCTGGGGGTTGGTGGCTACACCTTC. Amino acids: CASSLSLGVGGYTF.

At least ten counts were recorded for this clonotype. DNA of the CDR3: TGTGCCAGCAGCTTAGCTCCCGGGACAGGGGATGGGGCTTTCTTT. It codes for CASSLAPGTGDGAFF. V and J are TRBV7-2 and TRBJ1-1; TRBD1 aligns across 10 bases. Germline V lookup: CDR1 SGHTA, CDR2 FQGNSA. V was pared by 0 bases and J by 11 bases, with 9 bases of the junction left unmatched. There are 15 residues in the CDR3.

This clonotype has ten or more counts. The V and J genes are TRBV27 and TRBJ2-7; 12 nucleotides match TRBD2. Germline V CDR1 and CDR2: MNHEY, SMNVEV (reference sequence). With V trimmed by 6 bases and J by 6 bases, 6 bases remained unmatched. There are 14 residues in the CDR3. In DNA, the CDR3 is TGTGCCAGCAGGAGACTAGCGGGAGTATCCGAGCAGTACTTC. It specifies CASRRLAGVSEQYF.

At least ten counts were recorded for this clonotype. The chain couples TRBV2 to TRBJ2-1; 11 nucleotides line up with TRBD2. The length of the CDR3 is 15 residues. Germline V gives CDR1 SNHLY, CDR2 FYNNEI. V dropped 4 bases and J dropped 8; count of bases not matched to a gene: 7. DNA of the CDR3: TGTGCCAGCAGTGGTACTAGCGGGGGCATCTATGAGCAGTTCTTC. Encoded protein: CASSGTSGGIYEQFF.

This clonotype has just a few counts. This may stem from a read error, because a much larger clone lies one nucleotide away. The CDR3 end shows no conserved phenylalanine or tryptophan, and so a read error is likely. This chain links TRBV12-3 or TRBV12-4 with TRBJ2-7; weak D call: TRBD1 (5 bases). Trimming removed 2 bases at V and 7 bases at J, with 18 bases between. The CDR3 spans 15 residues. The CDR3 DNA reads as TGTGCCAGCAGTTTACGGCAGGGTGTATTGCGGGAGCAGTACCTC. Protein: CASSLRQGVLREQYL.

The table lists this clonotype with many counts. The V and J genes are TRBV13 and TRBJ2-7; D gene unclear. Deletions cut 0 bases from V and 3 bases from J, with 9 bases between. Germline loops: CDR1 PRHDT, CDR2 FYEKMQ (reference sequence). The CDR3 is made up of 14 amino acids. The CDR3 reads CASSLGERSYEQYF. DNA for the CDR3: TGTGCCAGCAGCTTAGGTGAGAGGAGCTACGAGCAGTACTTC.

Ten or more counts support this clonotype. This chain connects TRBV19 to TRBJ2-7; 8 bases are shared with TRBD2. Germline V gene lookup returns CDR1 LNHDA and CDR2 SQIVND (reference sequence). CDR3 length: 15 amino acids. Trimming cost V 6 bases and J 2 bases; bases outside gene matches: 9. CDR3 in amino acids: CASSRLANDPYEQYF. The CDR3 bases are TGTGCCAGTAGCAGACTAGCGAACGATCCCTACGAGCAGTACTTC.

This clonotype has a count of ten or more. CDR3 in amino acids: CASSLENQPQHF. In DNA, the CDR3 is TGTGCCAGCAGCTTAGAAAATCAGCCCCAGCATTTT. The chain recombines TRBV11-2 with TRBJ1-5; no firm D call. V lost 0 bases, J lost 4 bases, and 1 base lay in between. The CDR3 is 12 residues long. Germline V lookup: CDR1 SGHAT, CDR2 FQNNGV. The whole variable domain, remainder taken from reference TRBV11-2 and TRBJ1-5, is EAGVAQSPRYKIIEKRQSVAFWCNPISGHATLYWYQQILGQGPKLLIQFQNNGVVDDSQLPKDRFSAERLKGVDSTLKIQPAKLEDSAVYLCASSLENQPQHFGDGTRLSIL.

There are a few counts of this clonotype. The chain combines TRBV6-1 with TRBJ2-7; 12 nucleotides line up with TRBD2. CDR3 size: 15 residues. CDR1 and CDR2 from the germline V gene are MNHNS and SASEGT. V was clipped by 3 bases and J by 2 bases; unmatched bases: 2. The DNA for the CDR3 is TGTGCCAGCAGTGACCTAGCGGGGGGGCCCTACGAGCAGTACTTC. Translated, it gives CASSDLAGGPYEQYF.

This clonotype was recorded many times. This chain connects TRBV2 to TRBJ1-1; possibly TRBD1 for D (5 bases). The V gene lost 7 bases and the J gene lost 6 bases, with 15 bases spanning the gap. CDR1 and CDR2 (germline): SNHLY, FYNNEI. There are 13 residues in the CDR3. In nucleotides, the CDR3 is TGTGCCAGCAAGATGCAGGGTACTGCTGAAGCTTTCTTT. This gives the protein CASKMQGTAEAFF.

Concerning this clonotype itself: This clone may be a read error of a much larger clone one base away. The chain employs TRBV7-3 and TRBJ2-5; 9 nucleotides match TRBD1. V dropped 5 bases and J dropped 5; count of bases not matched to a gene: 6. The CDR3 runs to 14 residues. CDR1 and CDR2 from the germline V gene are SGHTA and FQGTGA. The CDR3 spells CASSATGGQETQYF. CDR3 coding DNA: TGTGCCAGCAGCGCGACAGGGGGACAGGAGACCCAGTACTTC.

This clonotype was detected ten times or more. The chain combines TRBV7-7 with TRBJ2-1, with TRBD2 matching 7 bases. Per germline, CDR1 SSHAT and CDR2 FNYEAQ (reference sequence). The CDR3 is made up of 15 amino acids. V dropped 5 bases and J dropped 9; count of bases not matched to a gene: 13. The CDR3, as DNA: TGTGCCAGCAGCCAAGCGACTAGCTCCTCCGGTGAGCAGTTCTTC. It translates to CASSQATSSSGEQFF.

This clonotype came up many times. The V gene is TRBV2, the J gene TRBJ2-5, with 11 bases lining up with TRBD2. The trim removed 7 bases at V and 5 bases at J, leaving 24 bases unmatched. This CDR3 has 20 residues. CDR1 is SNHLY and CDR2 is FYNNEI in the germline V gene. The CDR3 protein is CASTSARLAGPASGRETQYF. The CDR3 DNA is TGTGCCAGCACTTCGGCAAGACTAGCGGGCCCCGCTAGCGGGAGGGAGACCCAGTACTTC.

This clonotype was found many times. The chain links TRBV6-1 to TRBJ1-4; 11 bases are a match to TRBD1. Germline values: CDR1 MNHNS, CDR2 SASEGT. Trimming at V came to 6 bases and at J to 7 bases, leaving 16 bases not matched to a gene. The length of the CDR3 is 18 residues. CDR3 nucleotide sequence: TGTGCCAGCAGCCCCAGGACAGGGGGCGCATTGTCGGGTGAAAAACTGTTTTTT. Protein sequence: CASSPRTGGALSGEKLFF.

The chain has TRBV19 and TRBJ1-4; D may be TRBD1 (6 bases). Trimming shortened V by 6 bases and J by 7 bases, and 12 bases separated the two germline ends. The germline CDR1 and CDR2 sequences are LNHDA and SQIVND (reference sequence). The CDR3 covers 13 residues. The CDR3 sequence: CASSPTGGEKLFF. The CDR3 DNA sequence: TGTGCCAGTAGCCCGACAGGTGGTGAAAAACTGTTTTTT.